This T cell receptor (beta chain) comes out of a study of cytomegalovirus exposure and HLA in healthy donors. This PCR relied on a set of 60 Vbeta primers and 13 Jbeta primers. Measured with immunoSEQ multiplex PCR; TCRdb has only the in-frame clones, and not every one. Among over 100,000 clones, approximately 87% were seen once, and the ten largest hold 1.5%. Findings and caveats of the study: Compared with the roughly 700-donor mean, an Asian-associated ancestry cluster reportedly had fewer N-insertions, according to a later analysis. Common viral pathogens seemed, in a later analysis, to connect with several of the most significant clusters. Analyzed later, most CMV-associated TCR beta chains appeared HLA-restricted.

As to this clone: Its target is unknown.

V was pared by 1 base and J by 2 bases, with 13 bases between. There are 16 residues in the CDR3. The germline CDR1 and CDR2 sequences are SGHRS and YFSETQ. The rearrangement joins TRBV5-1 to TRBJ2-1; D is unresolved. The sample consisted of PBMCs. The origin of this receptor is a man aged 35 to 55 in good health and CMV-seronegative. CDR3 residues: CASSLICSSPYNEQFF. The CDR3 DNA is TGCGCCAGCAGCTTGATCTGCTCGAGCCCCTACAATGAGCAGTTCTTC.